These 5 T cell receptor beta chains originate from one sample sequenced in a study of blood T cell repertoires in COVID-19. This table comes from immunoSEQ multiplex PCR, and its TCRdb copy is limited to in-frame clones, with some not included. The sample contains 120,000 to 150,000 clones, over 80% of which appear only once. The sequencing input was PBMCs or T cells enriched from blood (not recorded which). The origin of the receptors is a woman between 45 and 60 years old who had been exposed to COVID-19.

The chain couples TRBV4-3 to TRBJ2-1; unclear D gene. V lost 2 bases and J 5 bases, leaving 7 bases between the germline ends. Germline CDR1 LGHNA, CDR2 YSLEER. This CDR3 has 13 residues. DNA of the CDR3: TGCGCCAGCAGCCAACTCCGGGACAATGAGCAGTTCTTC. Translated, it gives CASSQLRDNEQFF.

The rearrangement links TRBV14 to TRBJ1-5; D is possibly TRBD1 (6 bases). Germline V gene data show CDR1 as SGHDN and CDR2 as FVKESK. Trimming removed 2 bases at V and 9 bases at J, with 8 bases between. The CDR3 extends over 12 amino acids. The CDR3 bases are TGTGCCAGCAGCCAAACGACAGGGCCCCAGCATTTT. It specifies CASSQTTGPQHF. Combining the CDR3 with reference TRBV14 and TRBJ1-5 gives the whole variable domain EAGVTQFPSHSVIEKGQTVTLRCDPISGHDNLYWYRRVMGKEIKFLLHFVKESKQDESGMPNNRFLAERTGGTYSTLKVQPAELEDSGVYFCASSQTTGPQHFGDGTRLSIL.

V gene TRBV24-1 combines with J gene TRBJ1-5; D not certain. The germline V gene has CDR1 KGHDR and CDR2 SFDVKD. V was cut by 9 bases and J by 3 bases, with 11 bases left in between. CDR3 length: 13 amino acids. Here the CDR3 DNA reads TGTGCCACCGCGCGGTCATACAATCAGCCCCAGCATTTT. This sequence encodes CATARSYNQPQHF.

The chain has TRBV25-1 and TRBJ2-7; 11 nucleotides match TRBD1. Trimming removed 2 bases from V and 4 bases from J; junction bases left unmatched: 4. The CDR3 sequence is 15 residues long. Germline CDR1 MGHDK, CDR2 SYGVNS. The CDR3 sequence is CASSEGTGGVYEQYF. Here the CDR3 DNA reads TGTGCCAGCAGTGAAGGGACAGGGGGTGTTTACGAGCAGTACTTC.

This clone came up once. CDR3 protein: CASSYFPPGQGGEQYF. The CDR3 DNA follows: TGTGCCAGCAGTTACTTCCCACCGGGACAGGGGGGCGAGCAGTACTTC. The V gene is TRBV6-5, the J gene TRBJ2-7, with 11 positions matching TRBD1. This CDR3 comprises 16 residues. With 1 base clipped from V and 6 bases from J, the junction kept 8 bases outside the gene matches. Per germline, CDR1 MNHEY and CDR2 SVGAGI.